This entry lists 13 T cell receptor beta chains sequenced from one sample in a study of human T cells and chemical hapten exposure. One entry per CDR3 protein, called by TCRdb with MiXCR from the RACE reads. The sample has roughly 88,000 distinct CDR3 sequences; approximately 9.9% are singletons. Time point in this sample: pre-sensitization, week 0. Treatment of the sample: therapeutic diphenylcyclopropenone sensitization with weekly scalp DPC. This specimen consisted of whole blood, obtained in connection with sensitization to the hapten diphenylcyclopropenone (DPC). Receptors originate from a woman aged 40 to 50 with alopecia areata. Some clones in this sample may be carry-over from other donors' samples.

This clonotype was seen at least ten times. V and J are TRBV9 and TRBJ2-3; TRBD1 agrees at 7 bases. After removal of 4 bases from V and 6 bases from J, the junction contained 8 bases not matched to a gene. Germline CDR1 is SGDLS and CDR2 is YYNGEE. The CDR3 has 14 amino acids. CDR3 in DNA: TGTGCCAGCAGCCCAGGACAGGTTCAGGATACGCAGTATTTT. Translation: CASSPGQVQDTQYF. Drawing the rest from reference TRBV9 and TRBJ2-3, the complete variable domain is DSGVTQTPKHLITATGQRVTLRCSPRSGDLSVYWYQQSLDQGLQFLIQYYNGEERAKGNILERFSAQQFPDLHSELNLSSLELGDSALYFCASSPGQVQDTQYFGPGTRLTVL.

This clonotype was seen repeatedly, ten times or more. This chain links TRBV4-3 with TRBJ1-4; D is perhaps TRBD1 (5 bases). The V end lost 4 bases, the J end lost 13 bases, and 16 bases lay between the germline ends. The CDR3 is 13 residues long. Germline CDR1 and CDR2: LGHNA and YSLEER. CDR3 residues: CASSPTGWGRLFF. In nucleotides, the CDR3 is TGCGCCAGCAGCCCCACAGGTTGGGGAAGACTGTTTTTT.

CDR3 sequence reads: CASSQDLTGQGLNTEAFF. The CDR3 DNA reads TGCGCCAGCAGCCAAGATTTAACGGGACAGGGGTTGAACACTGAAGCTTTCTTT. The chain combines TRBV4-3 with TRBJ1-1, with TRBD1 matching over 10 bases. There are 18 residues in the CDR3. Losses at the gene ends were 0 bases for V and 0 bases for J; bases not matched to a gene: 7. Germline loops: CDR1 LGHNA, CDR2 YSLEER.

The chain links TRBV11-2 to TRBJ1-4; TRBD1 agrees at 8 bases. This CDR3 region has 16 residues. The trim removed 5 bases at V and 3 bases at J, leaving 8 bases unmatched. CDR1 is SGHAT and CDR2 is FQNNGV in the germline V gene. The CDR3 sequence: CASSRTGIRANEKLFF. DNA for the CDR3: TGTGCCAGCAGCCGGACAGGGATTAGAGCTAATGAAAAACTGTTTTTT. Variable domain in full (rest from reference TRBV11-2 and TRBJ1-4): EAGVAQSPRYKIIEKRQSVAFWCNPISGHATLYWYQQILGQGPKLLIQFQNNGVVDDSQLPKDRFSAERLKGVDSTLKIQPAKLEDSAVYLCASSRTGIRANEKLFFGSGTQLSVL.

This clonotype has only a few counts. The rearrangement uses TRBV20-1 and TRBJ1-3; TRBD1 aligns across 9 bases. Looked up from germline, CDR1 is DFQATT and CDR2 is SNEGSKA (reference sequence). The CDR3 is 16 residues long. V trimming: 1 base; J trimming: 0 bases; junction bases outside the gene matches: 4. The CDR3 reads CSARVGQGYSGNTIYF. The DNA of the CDR3 is TGCAGTGCTAGAGTGGGACAGGGATACTCTGGAAACACCATATATTTT.

The table lists this clonotype with many counts. The chain has TRBV7-9 and TRBJ1-2; maybe TRBD1 (5 bases). The CDR3 covers 13 residues. Per germline, CDR1 SEHNR and CDR2 FQNEAQ (reference sequence). The V end was cut by 5 bases, the J end by 2 bases, with 9 bases between. This CDR3 reads CASSAGQNYGYTF. The CDR3 coding sequence is TGTGCCAGCAGCGCGGGGCAGAACTATGGCTACACCTTC. Looking up the rest from reference TRBV7-9 and TRBJ1-2 gives the full variable domain: DTGVSQNPRHKITKRGQNVTFRCDPISEHNRLYWYRQTLGQGPEFLTYFQNEAQLEKSRLLSDRFSAERPKGSFSTLEIQRTEQGDSAMYLCASSAGQNYGYTFGSGTRLTVV.

This clonotype was recorded many times. This rearrangement joins TRBV7-2 to TRBJ2-7; D not resolved. This CDR3 spans 14 amino acids. Germline V lookup: CDR1 SGHTA, CDR2 FQGNSA. V lost 1 base, J lost 5 bases, and 12 bases lay in between. CDR3 nucleotides: TGTGCCAGCAGCTTAGACGGCCTAAGGGACGAGCAGTACTTC. Protein: CASSLDGLRDEQYF.

On this clonotype itself: This sequence may be a read error, since a much larger clone differs from it by one base. V and J are TRBV7-2 and TRBJ1-6; D is perhaps TRBD1 (6 bases). Germline V gene sequence: CDR1 SGHTA, CDR2 FQGNSA. V was cut by 5 bases and J by 7 bases, with 15 bases left in between. CDR3 size: 15 residues. The DNA for the CDR3 is TGTGCCAGCAGCCTCGTTGGAAGGGGGAATTCACCCCTCCACTTT. This encodes CASSLVGRGNSPLHF.

There are many counts of this clonotype. V and J are TRBV11-3 and TRBJ2-1, with 11 bases aligning to TRBD2. CDR1 and CDR2 (germline): SGHNT, YENEEA. The J segment lost 6 bases and the V segment lost 4 bases, leaving 2 bases of the junction unmatched. The CDR3 runs 14 residues. In DNA, the CDR3 is TGTGCCAGCAGCTCGGGACTAGCGGTCAATGAGCAGTTCTTC. It translates to CASSSGLAVNEQFF.

Many counts were recorded for this clonotype. The chain couples TRBV5-5 to TRBJ2-2; D call uncertain. Deletions cut 3 bases from V and 3 bases from J, with 6 bases between. CDR1 is SGHKS and CDR2 is YYEKEE in the germline V gene (reference sequence). The CDR3 spans 13 residues. CDR3 loop: CASSWGHTGELFF. CDR3 in DNA: TGTGCCAGCAGCTGGGGTCACACCGGGGAGCTGTTTTTT.

V gene TRBV29-1 combines with J gene TRBJ1-2; a weak D match, TRBD1 (5 bases). Germline V CDR1 and CDR2: SQVTM, ANQGSEA. Deletions cut 3 bases from V and 4 bases from J, with 9 bases between. The CDR3 covers 12 residues. The CDR3 spells CSVEGGFYGYTF. The CDR3, as DNA: TGCAGCGTTGAGGGGGGTTTCTATGGCTACACCTTC.

In regard to this clonotype: It may be a read error: a sequence one base away is much more abundant. V is TRBV5-1 and J is TRBJ2-7; TRBD1 aligns across 7 bases. Trimming at V came to 8 bases and at J to 2 bases, leaving 7 bases not matched to a gene. CDR1 is SGHRS, CDR2 YFSETQ, per germline. CDR3 length: 13 residues. CDR3 nucleotides: TGCGCCAGAACAGGGGCCGCGCCCTACGAGCAGTACTTC. It codes for CARTGAAPYEQYF.

This clonotype was detected ten times or more. V and J are TRBV4-3 and TRBJ2-3, with D maybe TRBD2 (5 bases). Germline loops: CDR1 LGHNA, CDR2 YSLEER. The CDR3 is made up of 14 amino acids. The V end lost 0 bases, the J end lost 1 base, and 5 bases lay between the germline ends. CDR3 in amino acids: CASSQDGGTDTQYF. CDR3 DNA sequence: TGCGCCAGCAGCCAAGACGGGGGCACAGATACGCAGTATTTT.